This TCR beta chain was retrieved from a study of technical replicates of blood from several donors. Clones were sequenced by immunoSEQ multiplex PCR, and TCRdb holds only the in-frame ones, with some missing. The table has under 85,000 clones, roughly 94% seen once; the top ten hold under 0.3%. The CDR3 is 13 amino acids. Germline CDR1 is SEHNR and CDR2 is FQNEAQ (reference sequence). Between the trimmed V and J ends, which lost 4 bases and 4 bases, there was a span of 10 bases. The gene calls are TRBV7-9 and TRBJ1-1; no clear D gene. Specimen: T cells isolated from PBMCs. The source is a human donor in good health. The CDR3 DNA reads as TGTGCCAGCAGCTCAGTGGAGGGCACTGAAGCTTTCTTT. Translating gives CASSSVEGTEAFF.